This section outlines one TCR beta chain sequence together with its context. It lacks a known antigen. Qualities for individual bases were not recorded, and no much larger clone is one base off. The data stem from a study of blood T cells in healthy people across ages (dated by TCRdb to about 2015). Broadly, across the study: In model experiments, template switching captured about one uniquely barcoded TCR beta cDNA molecule for every two T cells. Using deep sequencing normalized with unique cDNA molecular identifiers, the study measured how TCR beta repertoire diversity changes with age. Donors were grouped into four age groups: young (average 16 years), middle-aged (about 38), aged (around 62) and long-lived (approximately 82). The study analyzed two additional independent replicas of 1 million unique cDNA reads from the same blood draw for two donors, one aged 18 to 29 and one aged 80 or older.

V is cut by 5 bases and J by 6 bases, and the space between the germline ends is 16 bases. The CDR3 covers 14 residues, taking in both the cysteine and the phenylalanine. This entry keeps only the CDR3 DNA: 42 bases, framed from base 1. Looking up the germline V gene yields CDR1 SGHTA and CDR2 FQGTGA. Donors were around 37 systemically healthy Caucasian individuals from Russia aged roughly 6 to 95 years. About 9.8 milliliters of peripheral blood were drawn from each donor into EDTA-treated Vacutainer tubes. PBMCs were isolated by Ficoll-Paque density-gradient centrifugation, with at least 6 million obtained per sample. Trizol reagent was used to extract total RNA from the PBMCs, yielding at least 6 micrograms per sample. For every donor, flow cytometry on a PBMC aliquot measured the percentage of naive CD45RAhigh/CD27high T cells. The paper as a whole reports these results and caveats: Because the CMV infection status of the donors was unknown, age-related changes in expanded clonotypes may potentially have been confounded. Observed TCR beta diversity per million T cells fell roughly linearly with age, and a significant reduction was already apparent by age about 36. The long-lived group showed more naive CD4+ T cells, fewer expanded clones and increased TCR diversity than the aged group, suggesting age selection. The percentage of naive T cells measured by flow cytometry correlated strongly with observed TCR beta diversity. Because profiling used bulk unsorted PBMCs, naive and antigen-experienced compartments could not be compared conclusively. Estimates of total diversity based on one million sequenced T cells were regarded as lower bounds and as underestimates.

Library method: 5' RACE. Sequencing used an Illumina HiSeq 2500. A second roughly 7 to 12 cycle PCR used a sample-barcoded 5' primer and a J-beta primer mix. Each TCR beta cDNA molecule received a unique molecular identifier from a template-switch 5' adaptor carrying 12 random nucleotides. Each sample yielded at least 3 million CDR3-containing paired-end reads. First-strand cDNA was synthesized from all RNA with the Mint cDNA synthesis kit, primed by a TRBC-specific oligonucleotide. After uracil-DNA glycosylase treatment, a first 18-cycle PCR used universal primers M1SS and BC2_uni_R on all cDNA. Turning to the authors' computational methods: For normalization, 1 million high-quality reads, each with a distinct molecular identifier, were randomly selected from each sample. Reads sharing molecular identifiers were discarded rather than binned into consensus sequences. MiTCR, run with a Q25 quality threshold and the strictest error-elimination algorithm, handled CDR3 identification, clonotype clustering and error correction. A nonparametric unseen species model with Euler transformation was used to estimate lower-bound total TCR beta diversity. The public reads were quality trimmed at Q25 with fastp and then assembled into clones with MiXCR by TCRdb, keeping productive beta chains. CDR3 protein sequences are deduplicated, and each keeps its most common genes and DNA. TCRdb, rather than the study authors, made the V and J calls. The sample table lists some 560,000 distinct CDR3 sequences, around 27% of them with a count of one. The biggest ten clones account for about 3.3% of the sample.

These data were also reused for a study on T cells of mothers and their children. The second study's authors report: Donors were nine systemically healthy Caucasian individuals: three mothers and their six children. cDNA synthesis used all of the extracted RNA, with approximately 1.6 ug of RNA in each 15 ul reaction. In the second PCR, sample barcodes and 2-4 random nucleotides were introduced via the M1S primer. Over 8 million TCR beta CDR3 reads came from each mother, compared with a few million reads from each child. In both related and unrelated pairs, thymic selection shapes the output of TCR recombination in a similar way, with inherited differences having only a minor effect. Normalized repertoire overlap was always found to be slightly, but never significantly, higher in related mother-child pairs than in unrelated mother-child pairs. Persistent microchimeric T cell clones were not detected, at a sensitivity of 85 to 100 clones per million clonotypes. In the study, deep NGS was used to compare the TCR beta repertoires of mothers and children, and features distinguishing related mother-child pairs from unrelated individuals were sought. The mean age was around 40 +/- 4 years for the mothers and around 10 +/- 4 years for the children. After adapter ligation was performed with NEBNext reagents, the libraries were sequenced on an Illumina HiSeq 2000 with 100+100 nt paired-end reads. To avoid cross-contamination, the mother libraries and the child libraries were prepared a month apart and sequenced in separate runs. Each donor had between about 450,000 and 2,100,000 distinct TCR beta clonotypes identified. Naive TCR beta clonotypes were estimated from low-frequency clonotypes matched to each donor's FACS-determined naive share, without sorting.

In this chain, TRBV7-3 is recombined with TRBJ2-5, with TRBD1 perhaps the D gene, on 5 matching bases. This clonotype was sampled from a boy aged 2 to 10 in good health. Sample: blood. CDR3 loop: CASSGGSGRQTQYF. The DNA sequence follows: TGTGCCAGCAGCGGTGGGTCAGGGCGACAGACCCAGTACTTC.